The T cell receptor (beta chain) under discussion was sequenced for a study of response to subunit inactivated influenza vaccine. TCRdb independently ran MiXCR on the RT-PCR reads; one entry per CDR3 protein. The table shows around 650,000 distinct CDR3 sequences, with around 14% occurring only once. The CDR3 has 16 amino acids. The germline V gene encodes CDR1 KGHSH and CDR2 LQKENI. V was cut by 6 bases and J by 0 bases, with 15 bases left in between. The receptor was isolated from a man in his forties or fifties who received an inactivated influenza vaccine. This material consisted of PBMCs from blood, taken roughly 13 days after vaccination. The chain employs TRBV18 and TRBJ1-5; the D is unclear. DNA of the CDR3: TGTGCCAGCTCGCCGAGTAAGGGATATAGCAATCAGCCCCAGCATTTT. Protein sequence: CASSPSKGYSNQPQHF.